This TCR beta chain was captured by sequencing in a study of blood T cell repertoires in COVID-19. For the study at large: Specimens from acute and convalescent COVID-19 originated in the United States, Italy and Spain. T cells, B-cell-depleted T cells, or PBMCs supplied cDNA or gDNA.

The CDR3 has 12 residues. Germline loops: CDR1 SGHRS, CDR2 YFSETQ. V was cut by 4 bases and J by 8 bases, with 10 bases left in between. Under the authors' procedure: Reference gene primer amplification gave estimated nucleated cell counts. Generated by immunoSEQ multiplex PCR, the TCRdb table keeps only in-frame clones and is missing some. V and J calls and clone size are copied from that table; D and trimming were computed from the DNA. This table has 250,000 to 350,000 clones, about 85% appearing once. This receptor was taken from a woman aged 45-65 years who had recovered from COVID-19. The chain employs TRBV5-1 and TRBJ2-1; D is possibly TRBD1 (5 bases). Sequencing was carried out using peripheral blood. CDR3: CASSIVGDEQFF. CDR3 coding DNA: TGCGCCAGCAGCATAGTAGGGGATGAGCAGTTCTTC.